The clone carrying this TCR beta chain was detected many times. The sample originates from a study of CD8+CD57+ T cells in acquired aplastic anemia. With 1 base removed from V and 3 bases from J, the gap between germline ends came to 9 bases. The CDR3 length is 14 residues. Germline V gene sequence: CDR1 MDHEN, CDR2 SYDVKM. Investigators profiled TCR beta VDJ and CDR3 from genomic DNA template. Using its own MiXCR run on the reads, TCRdb lists one record per CDR3 protein. The table records over 150,000 distinct CDR3 sequences, roughly half of them present only once. The sample was sorted CD4+, CD8+, or CD8+CD57+ T cells (not recorded which) from PBMCs. V and J are TRBV28 and TRBJ1-1; TRBD1 is a possible D gene (5 bases). This clonotype was sampled from a human donor in good health, serving as a control. As DNA, the CDR3 is TGTGCCAGCAGTTTATATCAGGGACACACTGAAGCTTTCTTT. Translating gives CASSLYQGHTEAFF.